One sample yielded the 32 T cell receptor beta chains listed below, sequenced in a study of shared clonotypes between healthy human individuals. The protocol was immunoSEQ multiplex PCR, while the TCRdb copy is restricted to in-frame clones and leaves out a portion. The profile shows roughly 2.2 million clones, less than 95% of them singletons. The material sequenced was naive CD4+ T cells from PBMCs. Subset in this sample: CD45RA+ positively selected. The receptors come from a man aged 18 to 30 in good health. Some clones in this sample may be carry-over from other donors' samples.

The V and J genes are TRBV11-3 and TRBJ2-7, with 7 bases that match TRBD1. Trimming at V came to 5 bases and at J to 1 base, leaving 2 bases not matched to a gene. The germline V gene encodes CDR1 SGHNT and CDR2 YENEEA. There are 13 residues in the CDR3. The CDR3 loop is CASSLGQSYEQYF. Here the CDR3 DNA reads TGTGCCAGCAGCCTGGGACAGTCCTACGAGCAGTACTTC.

This sequence joins TRBV18 and TRBJ2-1; TRBD2 might be the D (5 bases). V gave up 6 bases and J gave up 0 bases, with 12 bases separating them. Per germline, CDR1 KGHSH and CDR2 LQKENI. The CDR3 has 15 amino acids. CDR3 nucleotides: TGTGCCAGCTCCCAAGCGGTTAGCTCCTACAATGAGCAGTTCTTC. Amino acid sequence: CASSQAVSSYNEQFF. The variable domain in full, with the rest retrieved from reference TRBV18 and TRBJ2-1, is NAGVMQNPRHLVRRRGQEARLRCSPMKGHSHVYWYRQLPEEGLKFMVYLQKENIIDESGMPKERFSAEFPKEGPSILRIQQVVRGDSAAYFCASSQAVSSYNEQFFGPGTRLTVL.

The genes are TRBV29-1 and TRBJ2-3; D is possibly TRBD2 (6 bases). The V end lost 2 bases, the J end lost 6 bases, and 12 bases lay between the germline ends. This CDR3 contains 13 residues. Germline CDR1 SQVTM, CDR2 ANQGSEA. The CDR3 here is CSVEPGVADTQYF. CDR3 DNA: TGCAGCGTTGAACCGGGAGTAGCTGATACGCAGTATTTT.

This sequence joins TRBV11-3 and TRBJ2-7; TRBD2 is a possible D gene (5 bases). This CDR3 is 13 amino acids long. Germline V CDR1 and CDR2: SGHNT, YENEEA. V was clipped by 1 base and J by 5 bases, with 9 bases between them. Here the CDR3 DNA reads TGTGCCAGCAGCTTAGCTCATAGCGACGAGCAGTACTTC. Residues: CASSLAHSDEQYF.

For this clone: This CDR3 is also generated by other DNA sequences in the sample. The chain links TRBV29-1 to TRBJ1-1; 11 nucleotides align to TRBD1. The germline gives CDR1 SQVTM, CDR2 ANQGSEA. J gave up 5 bases and V 6 bases, and 2 bases lay outside the gene matches. The CDR3 extends over 12 amino acids. The CDR3 region has the DNA TGCAGCGTGGGACAGGGGGGGACTGAAGCTTTCTTT. It codes for CSVGQGGTEAFF.

Only one count was recorded for this clone. The genes are TRBV27 and TRBJ2-4; 16 positions match TRBD2. This CDR3 comprises 18 residues. V lost 5 bases to trimming and J lost 7 bases; unmatched junction nucleotides: 11. Germline V gives CDR1 MNHEY, CDR2 SMNVEV (reference sequence). CDR3 in amino acids: CASSLWGTSGRGGNIQYF. The CDR3 region has the DNA TGTGCCAGCAGTCTCTGGGGGACTAGCGGGAGGGGGGGGAACATTCAGTACTTC.

This chain joins TRBV15 and TRBJ2-2; 7 nucleotides agree with TRBD1. Germline CDR1 LNHNV, CDR2 YYDKDF (reference sequence). V was clipped by 9 bases and J by 0 bases; unmatched bases: 7. The length of the CDR3 is 15 residues. Here the CDR3 reads CATGDDRANTGELFF. The CDR3 DNA follows: TGTGCCACAGGAGATGACAGGGCGAACACCGGGGAGCTGTTTTTT.

The V and J genes are TRBV19 and TRBJ1-2; D uncertain. The CDR3 has 13 residues. Trimming stripped 6 bases from V and 4 bases from J, with 12 bases between. Germline loops: CDR1 LNHDA, CDR2 SQIVND (reference sequence). DNA of the CDR3: TGTGCCAGTAGCATCGGGTCAGGCTATGGCTACACCTTC. It specifies CASSIGSGYGYTF. Full variable domain (remainder filled in from reference TRBV19 and TRBJ1-2): DGGITQSPKYLFRKEGQNVTLSCEQNLNHDAMYWYRQDPGQGLRLIYYSQIVNDFQKGDIAEGYSVSREKKESFPLTVTSAQKNPTAFYLCASSIGSGYGYTFGSGTRLTVV.

This clone has only a few counts. The chain recombines TRBV30 with TRBJ1-1; a possible D gene is TRBD1 (5 bases). Trimming took off 4 bases at V and 11 bases at J, with 11 bases between the two ends. Germline CDR1 and CDR2: GTSNPN and SVGIG (reference sequence). There are 10 residues in the CDR3. The CDR3 sequence is CAWKGLWAFF. The CDR3 DNA reads as TGTGCCTGGAAGGGGTTATGGGCTTTCTTT.

This clone was seen a handful of times. The rearrangement joins TRBV5-1 to TRBJ2-3; D remains unclear. The CDR3 covers 11 residues. Germline V CDR1 and CDR2: SGHRS, YFSETQ. Trimming took 4 bases from V and 2 from J, leaving 2 bases between them. DNA for the CDR3: TGCGCCAGCAGCACCACAGATACGCAGTATTTT. Translated, it gives CASSTTDTQYF. The full variable domain, its missing parts supplied by reference TRBV5-1 and TRBJ2-3, is KAGVTQTPRYLIKTRGQQVTLSCSPISGHRSVSWYQQTPGQGLQFLFEYFSETQRNKGNFPGRFSGRQFSNSRSEMNVSTLELGDSALYLCASSTTDTQYFGPGTRLTVL.

To note about this clone: Other DNA sequences in this sample translate to the same CDR3. The rearrangement joins TRBV5-1 to TRBJ2-1; D is perhaps TRBD2 (6 bases). The CDR3 totals 13 residues. Germline V gives CDR1 SGHRS, CDR2 YFSETQ. The V end lost 2 bases, the J end lost 4 bases, and 7 bases lay between the germline ends. The CDR3: CASSFSGYNEQFF. The CDR3 nucleotides read TGCGCCAGCAGCTTTAGCGGATACAATGAGCAGTTCTTC.

The chain has TRBV6-5 and TRBJ2-5; TRBD1 might be the D (6 bases). Germline V gene data show CDR1 as MNHEY and CDR2 as SVGAGI. V shed 8 bases and J shed 5 bases, with 12 bases lying between them. The CDR3 has 12 residues. The DNA for the CDR3 is TGTGCCAGCTCCAGGGGCGGCGAGACCCAGTACTTC. Protein: CASSRGGETQYF.

The chain recombines TRBV6-5 with TRBJ2-7; D tentatively reads TRBD1 or TRBD2 (7 bases each). Germline V gene sequence: CDR1 MNHEY, CDR2 SVGAGI. This CDR3 region has 13 residues. V lost 1 base and J 7 bases, leaving 11 bases between the germline ends. For the CDR3, the DNA is TGTGCCAGCAGTTACTTCAGGGGGGGGGAGCAGTACTTC. Translating it yields CASSYFRGGEQYF.

This chain uses TRBV7-3 with TRBJ1-1; 10 nucleotides align to TRBD1. The CDR3 has 16 residues. Germline V CDR1 and CDR2: SGHTA, FQGTGA. J was trimmed by 4 bases and V by 5 bases; bases with no gene match: 10. CDR3 DNA: TGTGCCAGCAGCCCACCGACAGGGGGCGCGGGCACTGAAGCTTTCTTT. This translates into CASSPPTGGAGTEAFF.

The J gene is TRBJ1-2, the V gene TRBV28, with D perhaps matching TRBD1 (6 bases). The CDR3 extends over 14 amino acids. The V gene's germline CDR1 is MDHEN and CDR2 SYDVKM. V was shortened by 5 bases and J by 4 bases, with 14 bases between the two germline ends. CDR3 sequence: CASSGSTGFYGYTF. In DNA, the CDR3 is TGTGCCAGCAGTGGATCGACAGGATTCTATGGCTACACCTTC.

The chain recombines TRBV29-1 with TRBJ2-3, with D tentatively TRBD2 (5 bases). V gave up 4 bases and J gave up 6 bases, with 14 bases separating them. Germline CDR1 reads SQVTM; CDR2 reads ANQGSEA. The CDR3 length is 13 residues. The CDR3 here is CSVGWDSADTQYF. The CDR3 region has the DNA TGCAGCGTTGGGTGGGATAGCGCCGATACGCAGTATTTT.

This chain links TRBV5-1 with TRBJ2-7; TRBD1 matches at 8 bases. The V and J ends lost 0 bases and 0 bases, in that order; junction bases with no gene match: 5. Germline lookup yields CDR1 SGHRS and CDR2 YFSETQ. The CDR3 is 16 amino acids. The CDR3 DNA follows: TGCGCCAGCAGCTTGGCCGCAGGGGGCCGCTCCTACGAGCAGTACTTC. It specifies CASSLAAGGRSYEQYF. Full variable domain (remainder filled in from reference TRBV5-1 and TRBJ2-7): KAGVTQTPRYLIKTRGQQVTLSCSPISGHRSVSWYQQTPGQGLQFLFEYFSETQRNKGNFPGRFSGRQFSNSRSEMNVSTLELGDSALYLCASSLAAGGRSYEQYFGPGTRLTVT.

This sequence joins TRBV5-6 and TRBJ2-1; D assignment may be TRBD1 or TRBD2 (5 bases each). The CDR3 covers 16 residues. The germline CDR1 and CDR2 sequences are SGHDT and YYEEEE. V was pared by 4 bases and J by 8 bases, with 22 bases between. Written as DNA, the CDR3 is TGTGCCAGCAGCCCATTGGACGGGGCTAGTAGGGATGAGCAGTTCTTC. It translates to CASSPLDGASRDEQFF.

The rearrangement joins TRBV7-9 to TRBJ2-1, with TRBD2 matching 9 bases. CDR3 size: 14 residues. Per the germline V gene, CDR1 is SEHNR and CDR2 is FQNEAQ (reference sequence). Unmatched junction bases numbered 2, after V lost 2 bases and J lost 6 bases. CDR3 residues: CASSLLAGSNEQFF. The CDR3 bases are TGTGCCAGCAGCTTACTAGCGGGAAGCAATGAGCAGTTCTTC. The full variable domain, its missing parts supplied by reference TRBV7-9 and TRBJ2-1, is DTGVSQNPRHKITKRGQNVTFRCDPISEHNRLYWYRQTLGQGPEFLTYFQNEAQLEKSRLLSDRFSAERPKGSFSTLEIQRTEQGDSAMYLCASSLLAGSNEQFFGPGTRLTVL.

This chain joins TRBV11-2 and TRBJ1-2, with D possibly being TRBD1 (6 bases). CDR3 length: 13 amino acids. Trimming removed 6 bases from V and 6 bases from J, with 14 bases in between. Germline V gene data show CDR1 as SGHAT and CDR2 as FQNNGV. CDR3 in amino acids: CASSPGRGDGYTF. The DNA for the CDR3 is TGTGCCAGCAGTCCCGGCAGGGGCGATGGCTACACCTTC.

Comments on this clone: This same CDR3 is encoded by further DNA sequences in the sample. The V call is TRBV5-4, the J call TRBJ2-3, with 11 bases aligning to TRBD2. With V trimmed by 4 bases and J by 4 bases, 5 bases remained unmatched. This CDR3 is built from 15 residues. Germline CDR1 reads SGHNT; CDR2 reads YYREEE (reference sequence). The CDR3 DNA sequence: TGTGCCAGCAGCCAACTAGCGGGAGCCGCAGATACGCAGTATTTT. Protein sequence: CASSQLAGAADTQYF.

This chain uses TRBV28 with TRBJ2-7; D perhaps matches TRBD2 (5 bases). In germline, CDR1 is MDHEN, CDR2 SYDVKM. The CDR3 extends over 15 amino acids. Trimming left V 3 bases short and J 2 bases short, with 14 bases between. CDR3 DNA: TGTGCCAGCAGTTTGGGAGCGCTTGGCACCTACGAGCAGTACTTC. It specifies CASSLGALGTYEQYF.

The chain recombines TRBV9 with TRBJ1-2, with 7 bases lining up with TRBD1. The V and J ends lost 5 bases and 3 bases, in that order; junction bases with no gene match: 7. Germline V gives CDR1 SGDLS, CDR2 YYNGEE. The CDR3 is 14 residues long. CDR3 bases: TGTGCCAGCAGTAGAGCCGGGACAGACTATGGCTACACCTTC. It specifies CASSRAGTDYGYTF. Full variable domain (missing parts from reference TRBV9 and TRBJ1-2): DSGVTQTPKHLITATGQRVTLRCSPRSGDLSVYWYQQSLDQGLQFLIQYYNGEERAKGNILERFSAQQFPDLHSELNLSSLELGDSALYFCASSRAGTDYGYTFGSGTRLTVV.

V usage is TRBV7-3 and J usage is TRBJ1-2; the match to TRBD1 covers 11 bases. J lost 8 bases, V lost 4 bases, and 12 bases had no gene match. Germline loops: CDR1 SGHTA, CDR2 FQGTGA. The CDR3 consists of 16 residues. CDR3: CASSSIGQGAVGGYTF. CDR3 coding DNA: TGTGCCAGCAGCTCAATCGGACAGGGGGCGGTAGGCGGCTACACCTTC.

This clone was observed a single time. The CDR3: CASSPDRGNNEQYF. Here the CDR3 DNA reads TGTGCCAGCTCACCCGACAGGGGGAACAACGAGCAGTACTTC. The chain is built from TRBV18 and TRBJ2-7, with 9 bases lining up with TRBD1. Trimming took 3 bases from V and 5 from J; bases not matched to a gene: 5. Germline-derived CDR1 and CDR2 are KGHSH and LQKENI. The CDR3 runs 14 residues. Drawing the rest from reference TRBV18 and TRBJ2-7, the complete variable domain is NAGVMQNPRHLVRRRGQEARLRCSPMKGHSHVYWYRQLPEEGLKFMVYLQKENIIDESGMPKERFSAEFPKEGPSILRIQQVVRGDSAAYFCASSPDRGNNEQYFGPGTRLTVT.

This clone came up once. The chain combines TRBV6-5 with TRBJ2-4, with 7 bases lining up with TRBD1. The V gene end was trimmed by 6 bases and the J gene end by 1 base; junction bases not matched to a gene: 6. The CDR3 covers 15 residues. The germline CDR1 and CDR2 sequences are MNHEY and SVGAGI. The CDR3 DNA follows: TGTGCCAGCAGATTTCAACAGGGGGCCAAAAACATTCAGTACTTC. Translation: CASRFQQGAKNIQYF.

The V call is TRBV29-1, the J call TRBJ1-4; D is undetermined. Germline CDR1 SQVTM, CDR2 ANQGSEA. The V end was cut by 2 bases, the J end by 5 bases, with 6 bases between. The length of the CDR3 is 12 residues. For the CDR3, the DNA is TGCAGCGTTGAATTGGAGAATGAAAAACTGTTTTTT. Translation: CSVELENEKLFF.

The chain has TRBV28 and TRBJ1-3; D ambiguous. With 3 bases removed from V and 3 bases from J, the gap between germline ends came to 9 bases. The germline V gene encodes CDR1 MDHEN and CDR2 SYDVKM. There are 14 residues in the CDR3. CDR3 amino acids: CASSLWVFGNTIYF. The CDR3 nucleotides are TGTGCCAGCAGTTTGTGGGTATTTGGAAACACCATATATTTT.

The chain combines TRBV29-1 with TRBJ2-2; D gene unclear. The germline gives CDR1 SQVTM, CDR2 ANQGSEA. The length of the CDR3 is 12 residues. The V and J ends lost 1 base and 7 bases respectively, with 7 bases between them. Here the CDR3 DNA reads TGCAGCGTTGAAGGGGGTGGCGGGGAGCTGTTTTTT. Protein product: CSVEGGGGELFF.

The CDR3 spells CASSDTGLAIEDEQFF. CDR3 sequence (DNA): TGTGCCAGCAGTGATACGGGACTAGCCATCGAGGATGAGCAGTTCTTC. The V call is TRBV11-1, the J call TRBJ2-1; TRBD2 aligns across 9 bases. The CDR3 runs to 16 residues. Germline V gene lookup returns CDR1 SGHAT and CDR2 FQDESV (reference sequence). The V gene end was trimmed by 6 bases and the J gene end by 8 bases; junction bases not matched to a gene: 14.

J is TRBJ2-5 and V is TRBV18; 7 nucleotides line up with TRBD1. The V and J ends lost 4 bases and 2 bases, in that order; junction bases with no gene match: 4. This CDR3 is built from 14 residues. Germline-derived CDR1 and CDR2 are KGHSH and LQKENI. CDR3 bases: TGTGCCAGCTCACGACCGGGACAGCAAGAGACCCAGTACTTC. This translates into CASSRPGQQETQYF.

The chain carries TRBV10-1 and TRBJ1-1, with 9 bases aligning to TRBD1. The CDR3 has 13 residues. The V gene's germline CDR1 is WNHNN and CDR2 SYGVQD (reference sequence). Losses at the gene ends were 6 bases for V and 5 bases for J; bases not matched to a gene: 4. The CDR3 DNA reads TGCGCCAGCAGCACAGACAGGGGGACTGAAGCTTTCTTT. Its translation is CASSTDRGTEAFF.